This T cell receptor beta chain derives from a study of CD8 T cells in ankylosing spondylitis. TCR beta libraries were made by quantitative 5'-RACE with molecular barcodes. TCRdb redid the calling of the 5' RACE reads with MiXCR, one entry per CDR3 protein. Of approximately 250,000 distinct CDR3 sequences detected, over 7% appear once; the ten largest clones hold more than 4%. This clonotype was observed a handful of times. The antigen remains unidentified. Study-level points and caveats: Disease-associated clones were CD8+ and fairly uncommon in peripheral blood. It was reported that disease-linked clones were significantly enriched in matched ankylosing spondylitis synovial fluid.

This receptor was identified in a female donor with ankylosing spondylitis or in good health (not recorded which). The material sequenced was blood, either unsorted or a sorted T cell fraction (not recorded which).

The CDR3 reads CASSVLIEGEQYF. CDR3 in DNA: TGTGCCAGCAGCGTACTAATCGAGGGGGAGCAGTACTTC. The J gene is TRBJ2-7, the V gene TRBV3-1; D might be TRBD1 or TRBD2, each matching 5 bases. The CDR3 length is 13 residues. Germline CDR1 LGHDT, CDR2 YNNKEL (reference sequence). V lost 5 bases, J lost 7 bases, and 15 bases lay in between.